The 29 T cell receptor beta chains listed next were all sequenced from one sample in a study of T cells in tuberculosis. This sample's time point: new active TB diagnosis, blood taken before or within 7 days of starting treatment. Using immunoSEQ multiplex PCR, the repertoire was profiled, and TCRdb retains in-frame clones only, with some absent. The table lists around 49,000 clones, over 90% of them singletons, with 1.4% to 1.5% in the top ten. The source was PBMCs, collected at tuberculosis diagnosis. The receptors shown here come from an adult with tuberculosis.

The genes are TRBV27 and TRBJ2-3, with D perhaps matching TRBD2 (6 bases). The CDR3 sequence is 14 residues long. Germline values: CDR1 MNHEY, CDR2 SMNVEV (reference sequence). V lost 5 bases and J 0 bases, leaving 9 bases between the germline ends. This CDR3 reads CASSGLASTDTQYF. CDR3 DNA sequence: TGTGCCAGCAGTGGTCTAGCGAGCACAGATACGCAGTATTTT.

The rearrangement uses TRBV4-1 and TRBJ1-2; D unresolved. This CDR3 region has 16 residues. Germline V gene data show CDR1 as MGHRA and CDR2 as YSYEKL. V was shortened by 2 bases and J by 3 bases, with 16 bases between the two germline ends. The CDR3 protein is CASSQLYTPSDYGYTF. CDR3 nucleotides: TGCGCCAGCAGCCAACTTTATACGCCTTCGGACTATGGCTACACCTTC.

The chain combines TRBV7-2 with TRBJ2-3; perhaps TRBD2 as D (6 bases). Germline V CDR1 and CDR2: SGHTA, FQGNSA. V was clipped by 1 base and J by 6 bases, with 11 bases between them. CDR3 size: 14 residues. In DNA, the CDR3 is TGTGCCAGCAGCTTAGTTCGTCGGGGGGATACGCAGTATTTT. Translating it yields CASSLVRRGDTQYF.

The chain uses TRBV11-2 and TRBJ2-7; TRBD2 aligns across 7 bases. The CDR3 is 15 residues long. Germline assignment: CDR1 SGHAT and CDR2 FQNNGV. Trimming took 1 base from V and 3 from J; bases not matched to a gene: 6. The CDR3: CASSLAGLEDYEQYF. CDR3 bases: TGTGCCAGCAGCTTAGCCGGACTAGAGGACTACGAGCAGTACTTC.

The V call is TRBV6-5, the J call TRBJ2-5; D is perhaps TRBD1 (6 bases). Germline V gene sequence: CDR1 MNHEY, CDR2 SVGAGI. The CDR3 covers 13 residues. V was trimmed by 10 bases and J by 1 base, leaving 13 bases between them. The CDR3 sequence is CATTRDIQETQYF. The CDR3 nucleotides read TGTGCCACCACCCGGGACATCCAAGAGACCCAGTACTTC.

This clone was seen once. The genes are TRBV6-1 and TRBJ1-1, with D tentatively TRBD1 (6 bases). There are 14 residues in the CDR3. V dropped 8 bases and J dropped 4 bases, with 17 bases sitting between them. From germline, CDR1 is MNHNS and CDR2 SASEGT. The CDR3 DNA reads TGTGCCAGCGCCCGAGGGGGAGATGGCACTGAAGCTTTCTTT. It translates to CASARGGDGTEAFF.

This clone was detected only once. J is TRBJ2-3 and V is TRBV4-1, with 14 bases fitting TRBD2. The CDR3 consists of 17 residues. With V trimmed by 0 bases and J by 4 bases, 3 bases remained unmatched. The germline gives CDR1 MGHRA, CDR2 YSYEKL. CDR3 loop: CASSQEKGLAGADTQYF. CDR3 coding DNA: TGCGCCAGCAGCCAAGAAAAGGGACTAGCGGGAGCAGATACGCAGTATTTT.

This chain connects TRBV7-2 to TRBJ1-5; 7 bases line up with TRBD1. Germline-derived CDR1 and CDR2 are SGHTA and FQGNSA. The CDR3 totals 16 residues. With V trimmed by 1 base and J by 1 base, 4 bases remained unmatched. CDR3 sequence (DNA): TGTGCCAGCAGCTTAGGGCAGGGGGTCAGCAATCAGCCCCAGCATTTT. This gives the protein CASSLGQGVSNQPQHF.

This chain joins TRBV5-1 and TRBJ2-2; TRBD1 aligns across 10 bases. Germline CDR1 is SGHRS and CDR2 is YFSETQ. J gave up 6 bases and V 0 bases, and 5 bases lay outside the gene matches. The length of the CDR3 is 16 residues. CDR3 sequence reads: CASSLASGTGAGELFF. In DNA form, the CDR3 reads TGCGCCAGCAGCTTGGCCTCCGGGACAGGGGCCGGGGAGCTGTTTTTT.

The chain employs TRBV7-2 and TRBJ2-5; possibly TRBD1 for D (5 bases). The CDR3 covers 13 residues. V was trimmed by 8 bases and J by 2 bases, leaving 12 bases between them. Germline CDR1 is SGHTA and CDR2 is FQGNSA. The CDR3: CASGAVTQETQYF. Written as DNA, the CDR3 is TGTGCCAGCGGGGCGGTCACGCAAGAGACCCAGTACTTC.

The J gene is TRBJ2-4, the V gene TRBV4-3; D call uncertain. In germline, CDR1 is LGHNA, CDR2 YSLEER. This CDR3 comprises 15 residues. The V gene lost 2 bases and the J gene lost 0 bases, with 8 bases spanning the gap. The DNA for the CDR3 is TGCGCCAGCAGCCAAACGCCGGTAGCCAAAAACATTCAGTACTTC. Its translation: CASSQTPVAKNIQYF.

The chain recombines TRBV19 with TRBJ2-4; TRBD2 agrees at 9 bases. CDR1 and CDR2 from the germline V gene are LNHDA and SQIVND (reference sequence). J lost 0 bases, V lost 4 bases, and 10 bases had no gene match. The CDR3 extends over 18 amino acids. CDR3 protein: CASSKAGGPTVAKNIQYF. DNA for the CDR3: TGTGCCAGTAGTAAGGCGGGAGGGCCCACCGTAGCCAAAAACATTCAGTACTTC.

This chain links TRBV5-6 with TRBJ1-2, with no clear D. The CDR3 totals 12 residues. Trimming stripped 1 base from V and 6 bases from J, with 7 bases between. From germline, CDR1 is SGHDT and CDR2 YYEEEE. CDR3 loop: CASSLNPDGYTF. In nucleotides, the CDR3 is TGTGCCAGCAGCTTGAATCCGGATGGCTACACCTTC.

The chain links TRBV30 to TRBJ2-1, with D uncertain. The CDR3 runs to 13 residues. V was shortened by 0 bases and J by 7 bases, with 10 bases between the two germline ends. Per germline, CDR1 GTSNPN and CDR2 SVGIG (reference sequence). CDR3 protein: CAWSVQGVNEQFF. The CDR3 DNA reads TGTGCCTGGAGTGTACAAGGAGTAAATGAGCAGTTCTTC.

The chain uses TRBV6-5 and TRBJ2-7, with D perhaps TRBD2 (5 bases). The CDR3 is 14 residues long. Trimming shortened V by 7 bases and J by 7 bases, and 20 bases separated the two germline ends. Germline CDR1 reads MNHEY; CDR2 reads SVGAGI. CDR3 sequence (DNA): TGTGCCAGCAATTCTCCGCGGGTGGGGTCAGAGCAGTACTTC. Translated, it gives CASNSPRVGSEQYF.

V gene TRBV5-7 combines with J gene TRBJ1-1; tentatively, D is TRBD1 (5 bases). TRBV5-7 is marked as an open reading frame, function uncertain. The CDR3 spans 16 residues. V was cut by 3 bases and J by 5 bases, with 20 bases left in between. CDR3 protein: CASSSTPGRTLTEAFF. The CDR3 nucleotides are TGTGCCAGCAGCTCGACCCCAGGGCGTACCCTAACTGAAGCTTTCTTT.

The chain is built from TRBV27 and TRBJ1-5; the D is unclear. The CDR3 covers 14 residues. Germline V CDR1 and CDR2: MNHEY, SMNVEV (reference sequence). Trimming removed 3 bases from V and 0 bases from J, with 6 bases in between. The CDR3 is CASSFRHSNQPQHF. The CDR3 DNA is TGTGCCAGCAGTTTTAGACATAGCAATCAGCCCCAGCATTTT.

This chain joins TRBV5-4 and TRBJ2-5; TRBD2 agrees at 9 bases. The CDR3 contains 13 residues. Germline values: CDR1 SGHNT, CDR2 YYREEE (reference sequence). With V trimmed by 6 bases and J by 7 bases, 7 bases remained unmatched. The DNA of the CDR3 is TGTGCCAGCACCTATAGCGGGAGCGGGACCCAGTACTTC. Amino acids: CASTYSGSGTQYF.

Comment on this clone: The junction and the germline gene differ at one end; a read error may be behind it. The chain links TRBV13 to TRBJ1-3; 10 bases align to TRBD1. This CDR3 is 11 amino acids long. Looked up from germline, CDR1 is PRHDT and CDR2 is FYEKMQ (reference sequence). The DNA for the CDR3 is TGTGCCAGCAGCCTCGTCGGACAGGGGGACTTT. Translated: CASSLVGQGDF.

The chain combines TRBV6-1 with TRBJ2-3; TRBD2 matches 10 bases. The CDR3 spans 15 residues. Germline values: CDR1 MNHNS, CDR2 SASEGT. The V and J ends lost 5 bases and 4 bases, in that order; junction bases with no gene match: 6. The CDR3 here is CASSHLAGGADTQYF. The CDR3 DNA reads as TGTGCCAGCAGTCATTTAGCGGGAGGAGCAGATACGCAGTATTTT.

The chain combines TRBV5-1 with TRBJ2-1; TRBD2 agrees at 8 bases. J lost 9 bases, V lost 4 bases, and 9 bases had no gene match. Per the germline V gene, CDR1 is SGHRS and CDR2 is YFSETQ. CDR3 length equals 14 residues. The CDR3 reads CASSLGTSLGEQFF. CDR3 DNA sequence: TGCGCCAGCAGCCTCGGGACTAGTTTGGGTGAGCAGTTCTTC.

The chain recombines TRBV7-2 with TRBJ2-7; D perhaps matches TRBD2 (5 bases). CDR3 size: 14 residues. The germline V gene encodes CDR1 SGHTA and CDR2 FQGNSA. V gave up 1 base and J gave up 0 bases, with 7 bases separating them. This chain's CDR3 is CASSLGAGSYEQYF. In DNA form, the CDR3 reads TGTGCCAGCAGCTTAGGGGCGGGCTCCTACGAGCAGTACTTC.

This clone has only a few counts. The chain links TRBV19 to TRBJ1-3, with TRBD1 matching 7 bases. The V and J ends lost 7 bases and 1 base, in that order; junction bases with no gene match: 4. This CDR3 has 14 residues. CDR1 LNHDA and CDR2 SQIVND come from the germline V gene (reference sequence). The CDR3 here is CASKDRRSGNTIYF. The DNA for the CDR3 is TGTGCCAGTAAGGACAGGCGATCTGGAAACACCATATATTTT.

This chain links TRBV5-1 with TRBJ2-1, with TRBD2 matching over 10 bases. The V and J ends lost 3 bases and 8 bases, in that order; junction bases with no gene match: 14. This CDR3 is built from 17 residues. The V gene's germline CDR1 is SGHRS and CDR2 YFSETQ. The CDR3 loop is CASSSAKTAGGSHEQFF. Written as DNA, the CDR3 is TGCGCCAGCAGCTCGGCCAAAACAGCGGGAGGGTCGCATGAGCAGTTCTTC.

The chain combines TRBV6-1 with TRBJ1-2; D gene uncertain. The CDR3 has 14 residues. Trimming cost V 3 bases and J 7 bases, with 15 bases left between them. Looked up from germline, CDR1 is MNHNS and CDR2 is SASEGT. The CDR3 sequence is CASSDRRPPGGYTF. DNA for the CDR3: TGTGCCAGCAGTGATCGGAGGCCGCCGGGTGGCTACACCTTC.

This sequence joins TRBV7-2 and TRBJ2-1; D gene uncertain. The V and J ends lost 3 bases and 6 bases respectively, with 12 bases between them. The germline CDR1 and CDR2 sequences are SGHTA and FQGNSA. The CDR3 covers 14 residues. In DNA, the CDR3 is TGTGCCAGCAGCTTGGGCTCTCGTCCCAATGAGCAGTTCTTC. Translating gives CASSLGSRPNEQFF.

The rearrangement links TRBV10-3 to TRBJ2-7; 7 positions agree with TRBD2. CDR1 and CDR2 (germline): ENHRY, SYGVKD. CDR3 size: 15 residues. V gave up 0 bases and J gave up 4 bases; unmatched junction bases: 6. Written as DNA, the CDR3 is TGTGCCATCAGTGAGTCAACGGGAGGACCTTACGAGCAGTACTTC. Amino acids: CAISESTGGPYEQYF.

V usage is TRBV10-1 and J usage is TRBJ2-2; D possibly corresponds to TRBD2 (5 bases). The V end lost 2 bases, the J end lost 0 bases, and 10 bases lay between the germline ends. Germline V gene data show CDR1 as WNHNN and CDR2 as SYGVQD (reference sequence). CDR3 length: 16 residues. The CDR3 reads CASSEGSGANTGELFF. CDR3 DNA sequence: TGCGCCAGCAGTGAGGGGAGCGGCGCGAACACCGGGGAGCTGTTTTTT.

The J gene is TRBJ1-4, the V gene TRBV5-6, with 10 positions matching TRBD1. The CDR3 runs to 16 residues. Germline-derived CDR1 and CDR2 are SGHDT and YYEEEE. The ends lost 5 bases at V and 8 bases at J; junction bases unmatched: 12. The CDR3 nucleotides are TGTGCCAGCAGACTGACAGGGGGCAGGGCAGGGGAAAAACTGTTTTTT. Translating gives CASRLTGGRAGEKLFF. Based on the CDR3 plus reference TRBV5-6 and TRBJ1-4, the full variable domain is DAGVTQSPTHLIKTRGQQVTLRCSPKSGHDTVSWYQQALGQGPQFIFQYYEEEERQRGNFPDRFSGHQFPNYSSELNVNALLLGDSALYLCASRLTGGRAGEKLFFGSGTQLSVL.